A single sample gave rise to the 24 T cell receptor beta chains below, sequenced in a study of PD-L1 blockade in urothelial cancer. The time point: peripheral blood 6 weeks after treatment start. Method: immunoSEQ multiplex PCR; TCRdb's copy keeps in-frame clones and lacks some. The sample lists approximately 93,000 clones, less than 85% occurring once. The sample consisted of PBMCs, taken around atezolizumab (anti-PD-L1) treatment. The receptors derive from a man aged 70-80 years with urothelial cancer.

The genes are TRBV5-4 and TRBJ2-3; D not certain. The CDR3 is 16 residues long. CDR1 and CDR2 (germline): SGHNT, YYREEE (reference sequence). With 3 bases removed from V and 0 bases from J, the gap between germline ends came to 14 bases. The CDR3 protein is CASSSSPSASTDTQYF. The CDR3 nucleotides read TGTGCCAGCAGCTCATCCCCCAGTGCTAGCACAGATACGCAGTATTTT.

This sequence joins TRBV29-1 and TRBJ1-3; D is uncertain. CDR3 length: 12 amino acids. The V gene's germline CDR1 is SQVTM and CDR2 ANQGSEA. V was shortened by 5 bases and J by 4 bases, with 9 bases between the two germline ends. DNA of the CDR3: TGCAGCGTTTTGGCTCCCGGAAACACCATATATTTT. Amino acid sequence: CSVLAPGNTIYF.

The V gene is TRBV6-5, the J gene TRBJ1-1; D remains ambiguous. The CDR3 loop spans 15 amino acids. Between the trimmed V and J ends, which lost 2 bases and 1 base, there was a span of 11 bases. Germline V gene sequence: CDR1 MNHEY, CDR2 SVGAGI. The CDR3 sequence: CASSYPPYRNTEAFF. DNA for the CDR3: TGTGCCAGCAGTTACCCCCCCTATAGGAACACTGAAGCTTTCTTT.

Here the CDR3 DNA reads TGTGCCAGCAGCTTTAGCGGGCTGCAGTTCTTC. Translating gives CASSFSGLQFF. The chain combines TRBV7-2 with TRBJ2-1; 7 positions agree with TRBD2. V lost 3 bases, J lost 12 bases, and 2 bases stayed unmatched. This CDR3 region has 11 residues. The V gene's germline CDR1 is SGHTA and CDR2 FQGNSA.

The chain combines TRBV18 with TRBJ1-3, with TRBD1 identical over 7 bases. V gave up 4 bases and J gave up 0 bases; unmatched junction bases: 6. The CDR3 consists of 16 residues. The V gene's germline CDR1 is KGHSH and CDR2 LQKENI. The CDR3 region is CASSRLTGTSGNTIYF. Written as DNA, the CDR3 is TGTGCCAGCTCACGCCTGACAGGGACCTCTGGAAACACCATATATTTT.

V is TRBV30 and J is TRBJ1-2; 8 bases match TRBD1. The CDR3 consists of 12 residues. The V and J ends lost 1 base and 9 bases, in that order; junction bases with no gene match: 4. The germline V gene has CDR1 GTSNPN and CDR2 SVGIG (reference sequence). The CDR3 region has the DNA TGTGCCTGGAGTGGACAGGGGATAAGCTACACCTTC. This sequence encodes CAWSGQGISYTF.

This chain uses TRBV11-3 with TRBJ2-3; tentatively, D is TRBD2 (5 bases). There are 15 residues in the CDR3. CDR1 and CDR2 from the germline V gene are SGHNT and YENEEA. The V end lost 3 bases, the J end lost 6 bases, and 16 bases lay between the germline ends. The CDR3 is CASSFVGEIWDTQYF. CDR3 DNA sequence: TGTGCCAGCAGCTTTGTGGGAGAAATATGGGATACGCAGTATTTT. Based on the CDR3 plus reference TRBV11-3 and TRBJ2-3, the full variable domain is EAGVVQSPRYKIIEKKQPVAFWCNPISGHNTLYWYLQNLGQGPELLIRYENEEAVDDSQLPKDRFSAERLKGVDSTLKIQPAELGDSAVYLCASSFVGEIWDTQYFGPGTRLTVL.

The chain links TRBV2 to TRBJ2-5, with TRBD2 matching 7 bases. The CDR3 extends over 14 amino acids. Looked up from germline, CDR1 is SNHLY and CDR2 is FYNNEI. V dropped 6 bases and J dropped 5; count of bases not matched to a gene: 9. The CDR3 bases are TGTGCCAGCAGGGGGGGGACTGACAAGGAGACCCAGTACTTC. Translated: CASRGGTDKETQYF.

The V gene is TRBV4-3, the J gene TRBJ2-7, with 11 bases that match TRBD2. Germline V CDR1 and CDR2: LGHNA, YSLEER. CDR3 size: 17 residues. The V segment lost 4 bases and the J segment 0 bases; nucleotides outside the gene matches: 8. The CDR3 loop reads CASSLGTSGGSSYEQYF. DNA for the CDR3: TGCGCCAGCAGCCTCGGGACTAGCGGAGGGAGCTCCTACGAGCAGTACTTC.

The rearrangement links TRBV7-9 to TRBJ2-4; D remains ambiguous. Per germline, CDR1 SEHNR and CDR2 FQNEAQ (reference sequence). This CDR3 has 13 amino acids. The V gene lost 2 bases and the J gene lost 8 bases, with 10 bases spanning the gap. Here the CDR3 DNA reads TGTGCCAGCAGCTTATCTGATGGGCACATTCAGTACTTC. Protein sequence: CASSLSDGHIQYF.

The rearrangement uses TRBV10-3 and TRBJ1-2; 8 bases fit TRBD1. Unmatched junction bases numbered 16, after V lost 10 bases and J lost 0 bases. This CDR3 region has 17 residues. Germline lookup yields CDR1 ENHRY and CDR2 SYGVKD. CDR3 sequence (DNA): TGTGCCACCTTAAGTGGACAGGGACATACGGCTAACTATGGCTACACCTTC. Its translation: CATLSGQGHTANYGYTF.

The chain combines TRBV6-1 with TRBJ2-6; D gene uncertain. Germline V gene data show CDR1 as MNHNS and CDR2 as SASEGT. The CDR3 has 13 residues. The ends were cut back, 8 bases at V and 1 base at J, with 6 bases in the middle. This CDR3 reads CASESSGANVLTF. The CDR3 region has the DNA TGTGCCAGCGAGTCTTCTGGGGCCAACGTCCTGACTTTC.

This clone was seen once. This chain uses TRBV21-1 with TRBJ2-7; the table's D gene call, TRBD2, was not cross checked with the DNA. TRBV21-1 is classified as a pseudogene. The CDR3 covers 17 residues. The CDR3, as DNA: TGTGCCAGCAGCAAAGTTGAGAGCGGGAGCCAATCTTACGAGCAGTACTTC. Translated: CASSKVESGSQSYEQYF.

Worth noting for this clone: Germline is not matched at one junction end, which may reflect a read error. The chain couples TRBV12-5 to TRBJ2-3, with D possibly matching TRBD1 (6 bases). This CDR3 comprises 15 residues. The germline V gene has CDR1 LGHNT and CDR2 FRNRAP. The CDR3 is CASGVQGPSTGTQYF. As DNA, the CDR3 is TGTGCTAGTGGCGTGCAGGGGCCCTCCACAGGTACGCAGTATTTT.

The chain combines TRBV19 with TRBJ2-1; no clear D gene. CDR1 is LNHDA and CDR2 is SQIVND in the germline V gene (reference sequence). This CDR3 is 13 amino acids long. The V gene lost 4 bases and the J gene lost 9 bases, with 13 bases spanning the gap. The CDR3 DNA is TGTGCCAGTAGTAACCCTGTTTCTATTGAGCAGTTCTTC. Encoded protein: CASSNPVSIEQFF. The full variable domain, completed using reference TRBV19 and TRBJ2-1, is DGGITQSPKYLFRKEGQNVTLSCEQNLNHDAMYWYRQDPGQGLRLIYYSQIVNDFQKGDIAEGYSVSREKKESFPLTVTSAQKNPTAFYLCASSNPVSIEQFFGPGTRLTVL.

V usage is TRBV6-1 and J usage is TRBJ1-2; tentative D call: TRBD1 (5 bases). The CDR3 consists of 13 residues. The V gene's germline CDR1 is MNHNS and CDR2 SASEGT. V lost 3 bases and J 8 bases, leaving 13 bases between the germline ends. CDR3 nucleotide sequence: TGTGCCAGCAGTGACTCAGGGTCTTGGGGCTACACCTTC. Translating it yields CASSDSGSWGYTF.

The chain has TRBV2 and TRBJ2-2; D not resolved. V lost 4 bases to trimming and J lost 0 bases, with 9 bases between them. Germline CDR1 is SNHLY and CDR2 is FYNNEI. This CDR3 comprises 15 residues. Here the CDR3 reads CASSVGQTNTGELFF. Here the CDR3 DNA reads TGTGCCAGCAGTGTTGGGCAGACGAACACCGGGGAGCTGTTTTTT.

The chain uses TRBV19 and TRBJ1-3; D is unclear. Germline CDR1 is LNHDA and CDR2 is SQIVND (reference sequence). With 4 bases removed from V and 4 bases from J, the gap between germline ends came to 8 bases. This CDR3 comprises 13 residues. CDR3 loop: CASSTAAGNTIYF. The CDR3 DNA is TGTGCCAGTAGTACGGCGGCGGGAAACACCATATATTTT.

The J gene is TRBJ1-4, the V gene TRBV19; D not resolved. Looked up from germline, CDR1 is LNHDA and CDR2 is SQIVND (reference sequence). The CDR3 sequence is 15 residues long. Trimming removed 3 bases from V and 8 bases from J, with 16 bases in between. In DNA form, the CDR3 reads TGTGCCAGTAGTATGAGTGAGACGTCGCGGGAAAAACTGTTTTTT. Translation: CASSMSETSREKLFF.

This chain joins TRBV15 and TRBJ2-1, with a tentative D call TRBD2 (6 bases). Germline CDR1 and CDR2: LNHNV and YYDKDF (reference sequence). Deletions cut 0 bases from V and 7 bases from J, with 7 bases between. CDR3 length: 13 residues. CDR3 DNA: TGTGCCACCAGCAGAGATCGGGAGAATGAGCAGTTCTTC. This translates into CATSRDRENEQFF.

The genes are TRBV27 and TRBJ1-1; 8 bases align to TRBD1. The CDR3 runs to 14 residues. CDR1 is MNHEY and CDR2 is SMNVEV in the germline V gene (reference sequence). V gave up 3 bases and J gave up 0 bases; unmatched junction bases: 0. The CDR3 coding sequence is TGTGCCAGCAGTTTGGACAGGGTGAACACTGAAGCTTTCTTT. Protein sequence: CASSLDRVNTEAFF.

The V call is TRBV7-2, the J call TRBJ2-4, with a weak D call TRBD2 (6 bases). The V and J ends lost 1 base and 9 bases respectively, with 10 bases between them. The CDR3 contains 13 residues. Looked up from germline, CDR1 is SGHTA and CDR2 is FQGNSA. The CDR3 nucleotides read TGTGCCAGCAGCTTAGAACCGGGGGTCATTCAGTACTTC. This encodes CASSLEPGVIQYF.

J is TRBJ2-1 and V is TRBV13; TRBD1 matches at 9 bases. The ends lost 4 bases at V and 1 base at J; junction bases unmatched: 11. CDR3 size: 18 residues. Germline V CDR1 and CDR2: PRHDT, FYEKMQ (reference sequence). CDR3 DNA sequence: TGTGCCAGCAGCTCGGGACAGGGAATTTTAGGGTCCTACAATGAGCAGTTCTTC. Translation gives CASSSGQGILGSYNEQFF.

This chain connects TRBV7-9 to TRBJ2-5, with 8 bases aligning to TRBD1. The germline V gene has CDR1 SEHNR and CDR2 FQNEAQ (reference sequence). The CDR3 length is 16 residues. With 4 bases clipped from V and 5 bases from J, the junction kept 12 bases outside the gene matches. This CDR3 is CASSSWTGIIGETQYF. The DNA for the CDR3 is TGTGCCAGCAGCTCCTGGACAGGGATAATTGGTGAGACCCAGTACTTC.